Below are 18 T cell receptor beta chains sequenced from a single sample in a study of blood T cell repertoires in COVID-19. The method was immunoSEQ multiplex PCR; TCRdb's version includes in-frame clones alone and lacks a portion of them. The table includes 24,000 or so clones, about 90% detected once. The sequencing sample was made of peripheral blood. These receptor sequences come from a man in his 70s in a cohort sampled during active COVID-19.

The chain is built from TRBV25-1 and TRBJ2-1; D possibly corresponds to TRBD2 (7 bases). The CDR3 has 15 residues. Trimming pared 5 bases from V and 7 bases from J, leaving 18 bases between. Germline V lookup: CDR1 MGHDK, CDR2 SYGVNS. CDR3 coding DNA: TGTGCCAGCAGTATTGGGGGGGCAGGGCGGAATGAGCAGTTCTTC. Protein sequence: CASSIGGAGRNEQFF.

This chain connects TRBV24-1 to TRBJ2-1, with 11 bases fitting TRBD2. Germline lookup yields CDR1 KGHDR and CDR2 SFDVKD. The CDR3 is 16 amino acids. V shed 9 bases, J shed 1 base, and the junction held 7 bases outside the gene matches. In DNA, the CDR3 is TGTGCCACCTCTACTAGCGGGAGCTGGTCCTACAATGAGCAGTTCTTC. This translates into CATSTSGSWSYNEQFF.

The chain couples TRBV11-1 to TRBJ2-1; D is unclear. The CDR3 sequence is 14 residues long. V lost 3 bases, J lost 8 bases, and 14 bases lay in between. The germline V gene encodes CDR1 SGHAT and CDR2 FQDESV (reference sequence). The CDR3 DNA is TGTGCCAGCAGCTTGTCTGAACAGTCCCATGAGCAGTTCTTC. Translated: CASSLSEQSHEQFF.

The CDR3: CASSLADRANSPLHF. As DNA, the CDR3 is TGTGCCAGCAGTTTAGCCGACAGGGCTAATTCACCCCTCCACTTT. This chain connects TRBV28 to TRBJ1-6; the match to TRBD1 covers 7 bases. The CDR3 runs 15 residues. CDR1 and CDR2 (germline): MDHEN, SYDVKM. With V trimmed by 2 bases and J by 6 bases, 4 bases remained unmatched.

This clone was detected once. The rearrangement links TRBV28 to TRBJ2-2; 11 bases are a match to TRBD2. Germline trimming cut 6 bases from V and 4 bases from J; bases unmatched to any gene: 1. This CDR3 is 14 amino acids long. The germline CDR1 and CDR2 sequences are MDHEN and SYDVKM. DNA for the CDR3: TGTGCCAGCAGGCTAGCGGGAGGCACCGGGGAGCTGTTTTTT. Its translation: CASRLAGGTGELFF.

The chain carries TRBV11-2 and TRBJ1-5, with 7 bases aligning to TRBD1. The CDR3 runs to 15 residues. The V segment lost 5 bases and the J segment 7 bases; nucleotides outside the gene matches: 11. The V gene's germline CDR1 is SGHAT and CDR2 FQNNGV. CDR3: CASSTGDREGQPQHF. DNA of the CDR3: TGTGCCAGCAGCACAGGAGACAGGGAAGGACAGCCCCAGCATTTT.

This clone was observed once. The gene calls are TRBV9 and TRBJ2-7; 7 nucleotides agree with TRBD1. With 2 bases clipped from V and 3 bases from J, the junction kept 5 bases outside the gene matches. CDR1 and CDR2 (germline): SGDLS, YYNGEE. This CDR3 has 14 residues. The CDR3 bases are TGTGCCAGCAGCGTCACAGGGGAATTCTACGAGCAGTACTTC. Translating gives CASSVTGEFYEQYF.

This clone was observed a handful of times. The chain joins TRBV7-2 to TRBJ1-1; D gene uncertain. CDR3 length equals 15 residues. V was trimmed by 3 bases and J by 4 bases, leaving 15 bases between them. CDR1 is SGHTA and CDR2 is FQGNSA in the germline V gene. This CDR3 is CASSFQWGGGTEAFF. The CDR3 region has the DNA TGTGCCAGCAGCTTCCAATGGGGAGGAGGCACTGAAGCTTTCTTT.

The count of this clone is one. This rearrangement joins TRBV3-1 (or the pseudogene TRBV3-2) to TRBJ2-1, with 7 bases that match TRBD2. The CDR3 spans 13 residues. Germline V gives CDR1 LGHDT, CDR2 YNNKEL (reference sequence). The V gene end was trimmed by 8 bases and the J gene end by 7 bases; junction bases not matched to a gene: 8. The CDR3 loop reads CASGRLAENEQFF. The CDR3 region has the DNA TGTGCCAGCGGTAGACTAGCAGAGAATGAGCAGTTCTTC.

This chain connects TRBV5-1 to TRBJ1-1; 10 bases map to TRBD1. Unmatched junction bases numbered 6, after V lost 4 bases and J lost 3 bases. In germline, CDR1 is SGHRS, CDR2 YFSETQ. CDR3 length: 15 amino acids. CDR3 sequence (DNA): TGCGCCAGCAGCGAACGGACAGGGGGGGACACTGAAGCTTTCTTT. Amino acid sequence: CASSERTGGDTEAFF.

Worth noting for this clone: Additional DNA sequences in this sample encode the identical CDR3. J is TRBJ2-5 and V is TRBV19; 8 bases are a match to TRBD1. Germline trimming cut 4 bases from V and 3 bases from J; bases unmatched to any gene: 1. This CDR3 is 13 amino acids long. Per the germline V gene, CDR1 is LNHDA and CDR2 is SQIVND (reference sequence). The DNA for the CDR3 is TGTGCCAGTAGTACGGACAGGGAAGAGACCCAGTACTTC. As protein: CASSTDREETQYF.

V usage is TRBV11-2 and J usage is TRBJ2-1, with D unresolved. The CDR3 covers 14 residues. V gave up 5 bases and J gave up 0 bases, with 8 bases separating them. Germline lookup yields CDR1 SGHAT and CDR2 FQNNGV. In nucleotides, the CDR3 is TGTGCCAGCAGCCGCCTGAGCTCCTACAATGAGCAGTTCTTC. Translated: CASSRLSSYNEQFF.

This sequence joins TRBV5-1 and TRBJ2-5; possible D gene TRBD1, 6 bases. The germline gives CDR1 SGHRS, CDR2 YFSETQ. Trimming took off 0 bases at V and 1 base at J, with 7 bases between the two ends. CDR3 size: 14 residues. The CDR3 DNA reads TGCGCCAGCAGCTTGGGGGACATCCAAGAGACCCAGTACTTC. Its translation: CASSLGDIQETQYF.

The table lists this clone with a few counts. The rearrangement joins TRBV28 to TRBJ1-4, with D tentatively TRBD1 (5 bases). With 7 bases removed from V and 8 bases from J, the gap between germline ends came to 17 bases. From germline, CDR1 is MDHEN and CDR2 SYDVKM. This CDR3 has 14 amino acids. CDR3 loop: CASTEEGIGEKLFF. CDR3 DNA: TGTGCCAGCACCGAGGAGGGGATTGGGGAAAAACTGTTTTTT.

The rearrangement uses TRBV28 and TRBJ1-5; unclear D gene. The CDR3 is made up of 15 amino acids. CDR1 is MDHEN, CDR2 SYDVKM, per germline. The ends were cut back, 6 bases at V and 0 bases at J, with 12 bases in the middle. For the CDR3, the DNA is TGTGCCAGCAGACGGGGAAAGTATAGCAATCAGCCCCAGCATTTT. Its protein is CASRRGKYSNQPQHF.

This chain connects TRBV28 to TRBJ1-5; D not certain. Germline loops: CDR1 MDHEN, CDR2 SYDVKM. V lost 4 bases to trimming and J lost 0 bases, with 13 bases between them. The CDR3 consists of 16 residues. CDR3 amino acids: CASSSRRINSNQPQHF. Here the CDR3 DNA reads TGTGCCAGCAGTTCTAGACGGATAAATAGCAATCAGCCCCAGCATTTT.

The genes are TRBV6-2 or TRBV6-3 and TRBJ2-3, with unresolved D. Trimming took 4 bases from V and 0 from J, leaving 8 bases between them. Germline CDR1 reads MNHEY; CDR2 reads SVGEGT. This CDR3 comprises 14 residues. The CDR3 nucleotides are TGTGCCAGCAGTTTACTTCTTAGCACAGATACGCAGTATTTT. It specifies CASSLLLSTDTQYF.

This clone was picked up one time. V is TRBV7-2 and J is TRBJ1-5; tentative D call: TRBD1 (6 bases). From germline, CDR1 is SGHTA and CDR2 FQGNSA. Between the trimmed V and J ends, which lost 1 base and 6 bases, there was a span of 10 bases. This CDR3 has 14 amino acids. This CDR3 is CASSLEDRFQPQHF. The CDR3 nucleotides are TGTGCCAGCAGCTTAGAGGACAGATTTCAGCCCCAGCATTTT. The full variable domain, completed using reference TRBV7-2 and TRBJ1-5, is GAGVSQSPSNKVTEKGKDVELRCDPISGHTALYWYRQSLGQGLEFLIYFQGNSAPDKSGLPSDRFSAERTGGSVSTLTIQRTQQEDSAVYLCASSLEDRFQPQHFGDGTRLSIL.